This T cell receptor (beta chain) was captured by sequencing in a study of blood T cell repertoires in COVID-19. V lost 3 bases, J lost 5 bases, and 12 bases stayed unmatched. Germline values: CDR1 KGHDR, CDR2 SFDVKD. The CDR3 is made up of 18 amino acids. Some clones are missing from TCRdb's copy, which holds only in-frame ones; the method was immunoSEQ multiplex PCR. This table holds 75,000 to 90,000 clones, 60% to 80% found once. The TCR comes from a man aged 60 to 75 with COVID-19, enrolled during active disease. V is TRBV24-1 and J is TRBJ2-1; 10 positions match TRBD2. The sequenced material came from peripheral blood. DNA for the CDR3: TGTGCCACCAGTGATCCTACGCCGGGTAGCGGGAGGCACAATGAGCAGTTCTTC. Translation gives CATSDPTPGSGRHNEQFF.